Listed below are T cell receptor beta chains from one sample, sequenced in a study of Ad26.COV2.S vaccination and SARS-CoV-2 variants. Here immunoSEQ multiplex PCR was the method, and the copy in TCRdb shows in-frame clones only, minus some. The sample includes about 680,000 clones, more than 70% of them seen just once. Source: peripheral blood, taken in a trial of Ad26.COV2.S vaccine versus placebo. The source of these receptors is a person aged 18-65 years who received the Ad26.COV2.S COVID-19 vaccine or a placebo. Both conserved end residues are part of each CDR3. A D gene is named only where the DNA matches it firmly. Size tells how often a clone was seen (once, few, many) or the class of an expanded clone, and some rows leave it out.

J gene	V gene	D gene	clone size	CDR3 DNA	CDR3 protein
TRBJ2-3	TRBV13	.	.	TGTGCCAGCAGCTTATCCGGAAAAGGGACAGATACGCAGTATTTT	CASSLSGKGTDTQYF
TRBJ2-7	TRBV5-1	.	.	TGCGCCAGCAGCTTGCGAGGCGGGGCATCCTACGAGCAGTACTTC	CASSLRGGASYEQYF
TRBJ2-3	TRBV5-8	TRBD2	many	TGTGCCAGCAGCCTACCGGGAGGGAGCACAGATACGCAGTATTTT	CASSLPGGSTDTQYF
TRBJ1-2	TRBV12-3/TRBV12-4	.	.	TGTGCCAGCAGCCCCTCCGGTGGGGTAGGCTACACCTTC	CASSPSGGVGYTF
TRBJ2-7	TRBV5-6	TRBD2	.	TGCTGCGGGGGGGAAGGACTGAGGGAGCAGTACTTC	CCGGEGLREQYF
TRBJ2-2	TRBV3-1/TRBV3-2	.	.	TGTGCCAGCAGCCAGAACGGCATCACCGGGGAGCTGTTTTTT	CASSQNGITGELFF
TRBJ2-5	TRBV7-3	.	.	TGTGCCAGCAGCCAAGGGGGAGGTGGAGAGACCCAGTACTTC	CASSQGGGGETQYF
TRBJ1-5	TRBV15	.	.	TGTGCCACCAGCAGAGAGGGAGATCAGCCCCAGCATTTT	CATSREGDQPQHF
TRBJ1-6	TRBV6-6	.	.	TGTGCCAGCAGTTACTCTGGGACCCGCTTTGATTCACCCCTCCACTTT	CASSYSGTRFDSPLHF
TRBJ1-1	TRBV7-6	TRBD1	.	TGTGCCAGCAGCTTAGCCCCGGGACAGGGGACTGAAGCTTTCTTT	CASSLAPGQGTEAFF
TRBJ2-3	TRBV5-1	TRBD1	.	TGCGCCAGCAGCCCGGGGACACAGGACAGGGGGAAATTT	CASSPGTQDRGKF
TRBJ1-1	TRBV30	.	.	TGTGCCTGGAGTGTACGTTGGGGGGGTTTTAACACTGAAGCTTTCTTT	CAWSVRWGGFNTEAFF
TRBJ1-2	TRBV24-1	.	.	TGTGCCACCTCCGACGGCAGGGGAGGCTATGGCTACACCTTC	CATSDGRGGYGYTF
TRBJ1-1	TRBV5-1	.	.	TGCGCCAGCAGCTCCGCGGGACTTATGAACACTGAAGCTTTCTTT	CASSSAGLMNTEAFF
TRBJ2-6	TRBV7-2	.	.	TGTGCCAGCAGGGGGTCTGGGGCCAACGTCCTGACTTTC	CASRGSGANVLTF
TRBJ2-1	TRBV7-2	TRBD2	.	TGTGCCAGCAGCGTGCGAGGGACTAGCGGCTACAATGAGCAGTTCTTC	CASSVRGTSGYNEQFF
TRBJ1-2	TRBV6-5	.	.	TGTGCCAGCAGTCGTCCTAACTATGGCTACACCTTC	CASSRPNYGYTF
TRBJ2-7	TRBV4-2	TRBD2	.	TGTGCCAGCAGCCAAGATACGAGGGCTAGCGGGGTGGTCTACGAGCAGTACTTC	CASSQDTRASGVVYEQYF
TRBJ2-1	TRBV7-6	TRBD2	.	TGTGCCAGCAGCTTAGTCCCGACTAGCGCTGACAATGAGCAGTTCTTC	CASSLVPTSADNEQFF
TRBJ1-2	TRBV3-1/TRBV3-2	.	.	TGTGCCAGCAGCCTGACAGTACCCTATGGCTACACCTTC	CASSLTVPYGYTF
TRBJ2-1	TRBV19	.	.	TGTGCCAGTAGTATCCTGGCCGATGAGCAGTTCTTC	CASSILADEQFF
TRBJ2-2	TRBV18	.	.	TGTGCCAGTCAACAGGGCGGAGACACCGGGGAGCTGTTTTTT	CASQQGGDTGELFF
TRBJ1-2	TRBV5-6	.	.	TGTGCCAGCAGCCCCGGCTCTTATGGCTACACCTTC	CASSPGSYGYTF
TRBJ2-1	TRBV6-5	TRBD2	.	TGTGCCAGCAGTCCCGGGACTAGCGGGAGCGAAGGGATCTTC	CASSPGTSGSEGIF
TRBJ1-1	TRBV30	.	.	TGTGCCTGGTCCAACATCCAGGCACCGGACACTGAAGCTTTCTTT	CAWSNIQAPDTEAFF
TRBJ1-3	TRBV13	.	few	TGTGCCAGCAGCTTAGACGGGGGGAACGGAAACACCATATATTTT	CASSLDGGNGNTIYF
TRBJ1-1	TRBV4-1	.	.	TGCGCCAGCAGCCAAGATTGGAAGGCAAACACTGAAGCTTTCTTT	CASSQDWKANTEAFF
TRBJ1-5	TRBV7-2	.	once	TGTGCCAGCAGCTTAAATCTACAGGGCGGCCAGCCCCAGCATTTT	CASSLNLQGGQPQHF
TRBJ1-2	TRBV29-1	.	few	TGCAGCGCGAGGGCAGGGAGCCCCTATGGCTACACCTTC	CSARAGSPYGYTF
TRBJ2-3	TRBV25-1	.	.	TGTGCCAGCAGTCGCCTCGGAGGCACAGATACGCAGTATTTT	CASSRLGGTDTQYF
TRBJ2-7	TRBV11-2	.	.	TGTGCCAGCAGCTTAGATAGTCCCGGGCAGTACTTC	CASSLDSPGQYF
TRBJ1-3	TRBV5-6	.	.	TGTGCCAGCAGCTTGCGAGGGGTCTTCTCTGGAAACACCATATATTTT	CASSLRGVFSGNTIYF
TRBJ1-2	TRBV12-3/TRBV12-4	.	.	TGTGCCAGCAGTTTAGCGCTTACAAGTGGCTACACCTTC	CASSLALTSGYTF
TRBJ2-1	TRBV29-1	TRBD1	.	TGCAGCGTTTTGCTGACAGGGGATTACAATGAGCAGTTCTTC	CSVLLTGDYNEQFF
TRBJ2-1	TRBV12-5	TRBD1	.	TGTGCTAGTGGTTCGGGACAGGGAGGTGAGCAGTTCTTC	CASGSGQGGEQFF
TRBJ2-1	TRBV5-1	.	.	TGCGCCAGCAGCTCCCGGACTGGAAACAATGAGCAGTTCTTC	CASSSRTGNNEQFF
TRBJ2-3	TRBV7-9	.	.	TGTGCCAGCAGCTCAGGACTCGGCACAGATACGCAGTATTTT	CASSSGLGTDTQYF
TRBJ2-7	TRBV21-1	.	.	TGTGCCAGCAGCAGAGCGGACAGGCACTCCTACGAGCAGTACTTC	CASSRADRHSYEQYF
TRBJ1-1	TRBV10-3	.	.	TGTGCCATCAGTGGCGATGGCAAGATAAACACTGAAGCTTTCTTT	CAISGDGKINTEAFF
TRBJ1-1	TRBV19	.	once	TGTGCCAGCGGCGACCCAGCGGTTGAAGCTTTCTTT	CASGDPAVEAFF
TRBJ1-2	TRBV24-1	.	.	TGTGCCACCAGTGATTACGGCAGAACCTATGGCTACACCTTC	CATSDYGRTYGYTF
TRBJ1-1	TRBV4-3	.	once	TGCGCCAGCAGCCAAGGGCGAAGCGACGCTGAAGCTTTCTTT	CASSQGRSDAEAFF
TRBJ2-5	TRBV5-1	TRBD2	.	TGCGCCAGCAGCCCGGGGGGGGTCCAAGAGACCCAGTACTTC	CASSPGGVQETQYF
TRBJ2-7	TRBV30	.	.	TGTGCCTGGAGTGCCTCACTGCAGGAGGGGAACGAGCAGTACTTC	CAWSASLQEGNEQYF
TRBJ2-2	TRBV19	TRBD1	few	TGTGCCAGTAGTAAACAGGGGGCTTTAACCGGGGAGCTGTTTTTT	CASSKQGALTGELFF
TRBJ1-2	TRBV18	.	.	TGTGCCAGCTCACCACCATCTACAGGCTATGGCTACACCTTC	CASSPPSTGYGYTF
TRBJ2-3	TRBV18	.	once	TGTGCCAGTTCAGCCCCTCTTTCCCATCCAGATACGCAGTATTTT	CASSAPLSHPDTQYF
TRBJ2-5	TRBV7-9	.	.	TGTGCCAGCAGCTTAACCACTTACCGGGACCCATCTGAAGAGACCCAGTACTTC	CASSLTTYRDPSEETQYF
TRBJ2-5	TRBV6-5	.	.	TGTGCCAGCATATCGGTGGGGCCAGAGACCCAGTACTTC	CASISVGPETQYF
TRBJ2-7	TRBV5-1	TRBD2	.	TGCGCCAGCAGCCGTGGAGGGGTAGCGGGATCTCACGAGCAGTACTTC	CASSRGGVAGSHEQYF
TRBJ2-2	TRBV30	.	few	TGTGCCTGGAGTGGAACACCCTTGGCCGGGGAGCTGTTTTTT	CAWSGTPLAGELFF
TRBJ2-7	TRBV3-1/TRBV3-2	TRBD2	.	TGTGCCAGCAGCCCTAGCGGGGCATCCTACGAGCAGTACTTC	CASSPSGASYEQYF
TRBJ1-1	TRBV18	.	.	TGTGCCAGCTCATTCGACCCCGGGACCGGAGACACTGAAGCTTTCTTT	CASSFDPGTGDTEAFF
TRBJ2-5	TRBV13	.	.	TGTGCCAGCAGCCTAAGAGGGTGGGAGACCCAGTACTTC	CASSLRGWETQYF